This TCR beta chain was identified during a study of blood T cell repertoires in COVID-19 (dated by TCRdb to 2018 to 2021). Broadly, across the study: Samples from collaborators originated in the United States, Italy and Spain and spanned both the acute and convalescent phases of COVID-19. The samples were drawn from two sources: the first 160 participants of the ongoing ImmuneRACE study, and 1,000 to 1,500 subjects contributed by 6 global collaborators. A de-identified subject ID, COVID-19 status, age in years and sex were almost always included in the sample metadata. The material from the prospective study consisted of cDNA or gDNA derived from T cells, B-cell-depleted T cells, or PBMCs. Where available, HLA class I and class II types were taken from metadata supplied by the sample provider and were not determined by assay-based typing. Deeply sampled blood TCRbeta repertoires from subjects exposed to, actively infected with, or recovered from COVID-19 were included in the dataset. A freely available public database, intended as a resource for researchers studying the immune response to SARS-CoV-2, is where the repertoires were released.

V is cut by 4 bases and J by 7 bases, and the space between the germline ends is 11 bases. The CDR3 spans 13 residues, from the cysteine through the phenylalanine. Only the CDR3 DNA is retained, 39 bases long and in frame from the first base. For CDR1 and CDR2, the germline V gene (reference sequence) lists MNHEY and SMNVEV. Details on this clone: It has no known antigen specificity. No base qualities exist here, and no much larger clone lies one base off it.

The paper's findings and limits, for the study overall: The quantity of clinical and demographic metadata differed by source and by participant and was supplied without curation.

In Seattle, one collaborating source enrolled patients while the infection was active and tracked those patients longitudinally over the course of disease. The collaborating institutions used their own protocols to collect whole blood in K2EDTA tubes. Collaborator samples were shipped for TCRbeta analysis as frozen whole blood, isolated PBMCs, or DNA extracted from either sample type. The immunoSEQ Assay, a bias-controlled multiplex PCR, was used to amplify TCRbeta CDR3 regions from genomic DNA. Turning to the authors' computational methods: The number of nucleated cells in each sample was estimated from the amplification of reference gene primers within the assay. To quantify the absolute abundance of each unique TCRbeta CDR3 rearrangement, sequence reads were collapsed and filtered. For each sample, productive Simpson clonality was calculated as the square root of Simpson's diversity index across productive rearrangements. Imported from immuneACCESS, the table was reduced by TCRdb to in-frame sequences with V and J called. These copies leave out some clones; in studies compared against another copy, an unresolved V gene accounts for under half, and the cause of the remainder is not known. That table is the source of V, J and clone size, and D and trimming were worked out from the DNA. The table for this sample lists hundreds of thousands of clones; more than 70% of them were counted only once. The biggest ten clones account for roughly 6.2% of the sample.

Input material: peripheral blood. The sequence joins TRBV27 to TRBJ1-3; a tentative D match to TRBD1 spans 5 bases. The clonotype was recovered from a woman aged 80 or over with COVID-19, enrolled during active disease. The DNA sequence is TGTGCCAGCAGTTCAAACAGGCGGAACACCATATATTTT. Protein translation: CASSSNRRNTIYF.